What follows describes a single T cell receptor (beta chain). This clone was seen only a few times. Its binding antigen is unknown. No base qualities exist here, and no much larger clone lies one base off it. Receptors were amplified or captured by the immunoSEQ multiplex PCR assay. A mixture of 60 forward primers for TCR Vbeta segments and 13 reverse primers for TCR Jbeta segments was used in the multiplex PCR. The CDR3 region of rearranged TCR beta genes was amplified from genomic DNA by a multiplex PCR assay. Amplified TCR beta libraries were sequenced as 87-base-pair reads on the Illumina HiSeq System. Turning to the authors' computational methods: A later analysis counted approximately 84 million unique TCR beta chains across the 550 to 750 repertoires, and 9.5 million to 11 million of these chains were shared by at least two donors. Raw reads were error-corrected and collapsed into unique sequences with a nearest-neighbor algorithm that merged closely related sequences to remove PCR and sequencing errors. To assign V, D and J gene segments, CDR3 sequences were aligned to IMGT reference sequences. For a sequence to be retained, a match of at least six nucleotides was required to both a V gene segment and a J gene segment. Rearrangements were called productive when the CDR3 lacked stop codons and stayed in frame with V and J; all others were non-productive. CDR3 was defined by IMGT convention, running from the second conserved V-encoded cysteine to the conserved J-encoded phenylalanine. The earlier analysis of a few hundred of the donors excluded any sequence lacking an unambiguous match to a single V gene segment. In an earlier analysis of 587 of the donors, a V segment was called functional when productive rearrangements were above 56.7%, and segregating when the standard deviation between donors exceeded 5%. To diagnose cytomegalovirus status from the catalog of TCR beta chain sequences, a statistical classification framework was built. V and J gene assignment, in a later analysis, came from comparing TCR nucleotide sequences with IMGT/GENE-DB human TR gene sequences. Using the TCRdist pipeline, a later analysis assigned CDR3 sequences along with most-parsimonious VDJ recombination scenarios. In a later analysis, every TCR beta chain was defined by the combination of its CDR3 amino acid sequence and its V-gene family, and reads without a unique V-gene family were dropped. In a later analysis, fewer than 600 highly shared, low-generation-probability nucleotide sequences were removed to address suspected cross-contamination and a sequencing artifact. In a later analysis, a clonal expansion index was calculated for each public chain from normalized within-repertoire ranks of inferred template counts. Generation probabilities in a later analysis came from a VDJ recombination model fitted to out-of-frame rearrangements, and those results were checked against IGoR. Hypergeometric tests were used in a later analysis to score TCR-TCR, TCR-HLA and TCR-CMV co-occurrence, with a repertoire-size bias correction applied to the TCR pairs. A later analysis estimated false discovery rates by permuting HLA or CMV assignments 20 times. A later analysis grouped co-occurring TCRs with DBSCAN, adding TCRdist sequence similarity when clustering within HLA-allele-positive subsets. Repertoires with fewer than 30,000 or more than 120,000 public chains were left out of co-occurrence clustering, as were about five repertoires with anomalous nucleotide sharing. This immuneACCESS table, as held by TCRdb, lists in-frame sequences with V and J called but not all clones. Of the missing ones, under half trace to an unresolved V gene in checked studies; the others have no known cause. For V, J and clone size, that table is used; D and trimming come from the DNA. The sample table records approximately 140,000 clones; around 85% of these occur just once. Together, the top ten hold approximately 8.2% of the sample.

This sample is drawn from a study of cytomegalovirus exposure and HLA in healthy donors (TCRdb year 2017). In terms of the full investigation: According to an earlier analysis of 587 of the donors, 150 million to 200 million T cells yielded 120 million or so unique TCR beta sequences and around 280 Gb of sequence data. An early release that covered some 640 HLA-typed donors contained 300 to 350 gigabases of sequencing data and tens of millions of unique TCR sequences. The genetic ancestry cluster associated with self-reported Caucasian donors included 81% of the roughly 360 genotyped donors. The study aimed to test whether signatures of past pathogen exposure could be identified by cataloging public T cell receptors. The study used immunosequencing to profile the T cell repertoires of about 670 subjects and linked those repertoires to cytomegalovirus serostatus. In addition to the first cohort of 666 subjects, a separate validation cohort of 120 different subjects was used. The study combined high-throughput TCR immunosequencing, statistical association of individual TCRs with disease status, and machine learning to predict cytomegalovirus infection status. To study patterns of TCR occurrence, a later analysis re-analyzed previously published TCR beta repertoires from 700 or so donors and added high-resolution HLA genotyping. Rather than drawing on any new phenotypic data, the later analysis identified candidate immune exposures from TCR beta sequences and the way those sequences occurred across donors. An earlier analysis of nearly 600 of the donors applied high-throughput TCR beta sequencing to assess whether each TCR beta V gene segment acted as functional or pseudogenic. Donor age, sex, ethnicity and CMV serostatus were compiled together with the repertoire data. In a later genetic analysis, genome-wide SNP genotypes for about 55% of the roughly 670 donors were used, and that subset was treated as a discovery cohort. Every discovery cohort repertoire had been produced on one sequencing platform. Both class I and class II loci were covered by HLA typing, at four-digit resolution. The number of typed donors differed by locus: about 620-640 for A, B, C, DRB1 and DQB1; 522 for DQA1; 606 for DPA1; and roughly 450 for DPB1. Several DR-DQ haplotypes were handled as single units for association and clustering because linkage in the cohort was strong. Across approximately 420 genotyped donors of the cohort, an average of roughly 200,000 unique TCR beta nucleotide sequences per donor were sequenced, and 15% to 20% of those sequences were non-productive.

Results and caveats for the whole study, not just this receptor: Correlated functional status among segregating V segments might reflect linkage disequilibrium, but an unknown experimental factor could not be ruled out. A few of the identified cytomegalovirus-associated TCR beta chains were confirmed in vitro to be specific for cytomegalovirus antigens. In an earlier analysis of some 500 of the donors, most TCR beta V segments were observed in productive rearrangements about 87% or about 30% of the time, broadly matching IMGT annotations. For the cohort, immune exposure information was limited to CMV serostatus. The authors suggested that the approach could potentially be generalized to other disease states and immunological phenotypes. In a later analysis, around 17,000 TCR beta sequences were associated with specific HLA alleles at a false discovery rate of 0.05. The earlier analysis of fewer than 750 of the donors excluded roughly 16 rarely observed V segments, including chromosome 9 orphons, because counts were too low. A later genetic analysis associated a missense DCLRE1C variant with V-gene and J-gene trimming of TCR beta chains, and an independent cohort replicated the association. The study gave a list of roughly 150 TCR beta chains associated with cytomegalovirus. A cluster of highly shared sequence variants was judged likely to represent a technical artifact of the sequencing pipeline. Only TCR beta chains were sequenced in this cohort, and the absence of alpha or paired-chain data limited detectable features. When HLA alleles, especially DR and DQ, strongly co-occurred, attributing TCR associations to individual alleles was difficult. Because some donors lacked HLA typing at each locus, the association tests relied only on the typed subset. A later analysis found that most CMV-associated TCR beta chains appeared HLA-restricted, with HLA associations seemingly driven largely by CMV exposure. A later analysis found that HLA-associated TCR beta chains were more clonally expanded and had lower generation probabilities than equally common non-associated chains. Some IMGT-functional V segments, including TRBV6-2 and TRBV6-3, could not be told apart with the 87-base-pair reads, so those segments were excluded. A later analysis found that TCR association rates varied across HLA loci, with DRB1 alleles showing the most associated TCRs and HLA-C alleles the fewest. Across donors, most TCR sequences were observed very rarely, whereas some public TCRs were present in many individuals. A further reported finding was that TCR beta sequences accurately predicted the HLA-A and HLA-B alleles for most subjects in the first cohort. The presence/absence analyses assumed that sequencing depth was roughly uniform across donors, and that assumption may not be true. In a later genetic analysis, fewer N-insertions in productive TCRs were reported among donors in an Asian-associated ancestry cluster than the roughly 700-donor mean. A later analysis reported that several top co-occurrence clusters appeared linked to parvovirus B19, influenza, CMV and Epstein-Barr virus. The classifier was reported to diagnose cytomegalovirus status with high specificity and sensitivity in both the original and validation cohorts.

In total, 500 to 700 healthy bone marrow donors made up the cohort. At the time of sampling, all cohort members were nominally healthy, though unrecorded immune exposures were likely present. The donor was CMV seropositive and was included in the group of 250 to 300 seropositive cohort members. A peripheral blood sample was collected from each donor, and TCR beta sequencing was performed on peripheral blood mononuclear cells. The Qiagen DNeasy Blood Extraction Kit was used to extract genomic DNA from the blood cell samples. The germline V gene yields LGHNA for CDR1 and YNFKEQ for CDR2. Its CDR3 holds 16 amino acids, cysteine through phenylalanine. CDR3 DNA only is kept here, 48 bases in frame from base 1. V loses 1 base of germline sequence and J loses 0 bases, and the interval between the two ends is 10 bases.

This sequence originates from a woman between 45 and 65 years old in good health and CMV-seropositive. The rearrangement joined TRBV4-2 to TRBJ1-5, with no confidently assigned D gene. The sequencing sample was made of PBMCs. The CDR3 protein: CASSQAGDTSNQPQHF. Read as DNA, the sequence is TGTGCCAGCAGCCAAGCCGGGGATACTAGCAATCAGCCCCAGCATTTT.